A single TCR beta chain is shown here with its context. Per the study methods: Nucleated cell number was recorded as an estimate derived from reference gene primer amplification. Using immunoSEQ multiplex PCR, the repertoire was profiled, and TCRdb retains in-frame clones only, with some absent. For V, J and clone size, that table is used; D and trimming come from the DNA. The sample yields around 260,000 clones, about 89% seen once. The entry originates in a study of blood T cell repertoires in COVID-19. Overall study context: Sources were T cells, B-cell-depleted T cells, or PBMCs; the material itself was cDNA or gDNA.

The V and J ends lost 2 bases and 6 bases, in that order; junction bases with no gene match: 9. The CDR3 loop spans 16 amino acids. The V gene's germline CDR1 is SNHLY and CDR2 FYNNEI. Sequencing was done on a sample of peripheral blood. This clonotype originated in a man aged 25 to 40 with acute or convalescent COVID-19. The genes are TRBV2 and TRBJ1-2; 10 nucleotides match TRBD1. The CDR3 region is CASSENSLDRGHGYTF. The CDR3 DNA reads TGTGCCAGCAGTGAAAATAGTCTAGACAGGGGGCATGGCTACACCTTC.